These 19 T cell receptor beta chains originate from one sample sequenced in a study of cytomegalovirus exposure and HLA in healthy donors. Produced via immunoSEQ multiplex PCR; TCRdb's table is partial and in-frame only. This table holds a few hundred thousand clones, almost 90% found once. Material for sequencing was PBMCs. The receptors stem from a young woman in good health and CMV-seronegative.

The CDR3 here is CASSGGQGNGYTF. DNA for the CDR3: TGTGCCAGCAGCGGGGGGCAGGGGAATGGCTACACCTTC. The V and J genes are TRBV9 and TRBJ1-2; the D gene is possibly TRBD1 (6 bases). This CDR3 is 13 amino acids long. The germline V gene has CDR1 SGDLS and CDR2 YYNGEE. V was clipped by 3 bases and J by 6 bases, with 12 bases between them. Full variable domain (remainder filled in from reference TRBV9 and TRBJ1-2): DSGVTQTPKHLITATGQRVTLRCSPRSGDLSVYWYQQSLDQGLQFLIQYYNGEERAKGNILERFSAQQFPDLHSELNLSSLELGDSALYFCASSGGQGNGYTFGSGTRLTVV.

V gene TRBV5-1 combines with J gene TRBJ2-5, with D perhaps TRBD1 (5 bases). V was pared by 4 bases and J by 3 bases, with 10 bases between. CDR1 is SGHRS and CDR2 is YFSETQ in the germline V gene. The CDR3 runs to 13 residues. CDR3 DNA: TGCGCCAGCAGCCGCAGGGTAGAAGAGACCCAGTACTTC. Translating gives CASSRRVEETQYF.

The chain is built from TRBV27 and TRBJ1-6; 9 bases match TRBD1. V shed 3 bases and J 10 bases; nucleotides not matched to a gene: 4. CDR3 length equals 14 residues. The V gene's germline CDR1 is MNHEY and CDR2 SMNVEV (reference sequence). The CDR3 loop is CASSFGTGRSPLHF. CDR3 coding DNA: TGTGCCAGCAGTTTCGGGACAGGGAGGTCACCCCTCCACTTT.

Here the CDR3 reads CASSLAGEDTGELFF. The CDR3 DNA sequence: TGTGCCAGCAGCTTAGCCGGCGAGGACACCGGGGAGCTGTTTTTT. The rearrangement links TRBV7-6 to TRBJ2-2; the D is unclear. Trimming took off 0 bases at V and 3 bases at J, with 8 bases between the two ends. This CDR3 is 15 amino acids long. CDR1 is SGHVS and CDR2 is FNYEAQ in the germline V gene.

This chain links TRBV6-5 with TRBJ1-3, with 8 bases that match TRBD1. From germline, CDR1 is MNHEY and CDR2 SVGAGI. V shed 6 bases and J 4 bases; nucleotides not matched to a gene: 8. The CDR3 loop spans 15 amino acids. The CDR3 here is CASSRTGGSGNTIYF. The CDR3 DNA sequence: TGTGCCAGCAGCCGTACAGGGGGTTCGGGAAACACCATATATTTT.

The chain is built from TRBV27 and TRBJ2-1; 8 positions agree with TRBD2. Germline CDR1 MNHEY, CDR2 SMNVEV (reference sequence). The CDR3 extends over 16 amino acids. With V trimmed by 1 base and J by 4 bases, 6 bases remained unmatched. The CDR3 nucleotides are TGTGCCAGCAGTTTATGGGCTAGCGGGTATTACAATGAGCAGTTCTTC. As protein: CASSLWASGYYNEQFF.

V is TRBV4-3 and J is TRBJ1-1; TRBD1 matches 8 bases. The CDR3 is made up of 15 amino acids. Germline CDR1 and CDR2: LGHNA and YSLEER. V shed 1 base and J 6 bases; nucleotides not matched to a gene: 7. The DNA for the CDR3 is TGCGCCAGCAGCCAAGCGTTACAGGGGGTCGCTGAAGCTTTCTTT. Amino acids: CASSQALQGVAEAFF.

The gene calls are TRBV7-9 and TRBJ2-7; TRBD1 aligns across 7 bases. The trim removed 2 bases at V and 1 base at J, leaving 2 bases unmatched. The CDR3 spans 14 residues. CDR1 and CDR2 (germline): SEHNR, FQNEAQ (reference sequence). The CDR3 DNA follows: TGTGCCAGCAGCTTATTACAGGGGTCCTACGAGCAGTACGTC. As protein: CASSLLQGSYEQYV.

V usage is TRBV5-6 and J usage is TRBJ2-7; D not certain. Trimming took off 0 bases at V and 7 bases at J, with 8 bases between the two ends. The V gene's germline CDR1 is SGHDT and CDR2 YYEEEE. The CDR3 runs to 12 residues. The CDR3 sequence: CASSLDSREQYV. The CDR3 bases are TGTGCCAGCAGCTTGGACAGTCGGGAGCAGTACGTC.

The chain carries TRBV25-1 and TRBJ1-1; D call uncertain. V lost 4 bases to trimming and J lost 10 bases, with 10 bases between them. This CDR3 is 11 amino acids long. CDR1 MGHDK and CDR2 SYGVNS come from the germline V gene. The CDR3, as DNA: TGTGCCAGCAGTGTGGGCTCAGGAGCTTTCTTT. Translating it yields CASSVGSGAFF.

V is TRBV28 and J is TRBJ2-2, with 9 bases fitting TRBD1. The CDR3 length is 13 residues. V was clipped by 3 bases and J by 8 bases; unmatched bases: 1. The V gene's germline CDR1 is MDHEN and CDR2 SYDVKM. CDR3 DNA sequence: TGTGCCAGCAGTTTGGGACAGGGTGGGGAGCTGTTTTTT. Its protein product is CASSLGQGGELFF.

The chain carries TRBV6-6 and TRBJ1-5; 8 nucleotides line up with TRBD1. The CDR3 is 16 residues long. Germline loops: CDR1 MNHNY, CDR2 SVGAGI (reference sequence). Trimming cost V 0 bases and J 5 bases; bases outside gene matches: 6. DNA of the CDR3: TGTGCCAGCAGTTACTCGGTGACAGGGGCTGATCAGCCCCAGCATTTT. Translation gives CASSYSVTGADQPQHF.

This chain connects TRBV2 to TRBJ2-7; 7 positions agree with TRBD1. Unmatched junction bases numbered 1, after V lost 3 bases and J lost 2 bases. CDR3 length: 13 amino acids. Germline loops: CDR1 SNHLY, CDR2 FYNNEI. The CDR3 region has the DNA TGTGCCAGCAGTGATACAGGGGCCTACGAGCAGTACGTC. Amino acids: CASSDTGAYEQYV.

The chain carries TRBV7-3 and TRBJ1-2; D unclear. The CDR3 totals 12 residues. Trimming removed 4 bases from V and 4 bases from J, with 7 bases in between. The germline CDR1 and CDR2 sequences are SGHTA and FQGTGA. CDR3 nucleotides: TGTGCCAGCAGCTATGACACCTATGGCTACACCTTC. Translating gives CASSYDTYGYTF.

The rearrangement uses TRBV6-1 and TRBJ1-2; D is ambiguous. With 10 bases removed from V and 0 bases from J, the gap between germline ends came to 15 bases. This CDR3 region has 14 residues. CDR1 is MNHNS and CDR2 is SASEGT in the germline V gene. CDR3 coding DNA: TGTGCCAACACCCTCGGGAGAACTAACTATGGCTACACCTTC. Translating gives CANTLGRTNYGYTF.

J is TRBJ2-5 and V is TRBV2; TRBD1 agrees at 9 bases. The V gene's germline CDR1 is SNHLY and CDR2 FYNNEI. The CDR3 has 13 amino acids. V trimming: 10 bases; J trimming: 2 bases; junction bases outside the gene matches: 5. The CDR3 spells CATKTGGQETQYF. The CDR3 bases are TGTGCCACCAAGACAGGGGGGCAAGAGACCCAGTACTTC.

The chain links TRBV27 to TRBJ2-7; no reliable D call. V lost 3 bases to trimming and J lost 4 bases, with 7 bases between them. The CDR3 covers 12 residues. Germline V gene lookup returns CDR1 MNHEY and CDR2 SMNVEV (reference sequence). Here the CDR3 DNA reads TGTGCCAGCAGTTTCTGTCTATACGAGCAGTACTTC. This encodes CASSFCLYEQYF.

This chain links TRBV5-1 with TRBJ1-4; D perhaps matches TRBD1 (6 bases). Germline V gene lookup returns CDR1 SGHRS and CDR2 YFSETQ. Between the trimmed V and J ends, which lost 1 base and 4 bases, there was a span of 14 bases. There are 16 residues in the CDR3. DNA for the CDR3: TGCGCCAGCAGCTTGATCGGGGGGCTGGATAATGAAAAACTGTTTTTT. Translating gives CASSLIGGLDNEKLFF. The whole variable domain, remainder taken from reference TRBV5-1 and TRBJ1-4, is KAGVTQTPRYLIKTRGQQVTLSCSPISGHRSVSWYQQTPGQGLQFLFEYFSETQRNKGNFPGRFSGRQFSNSRSEMNVSTLELGDSALYLCASSLIGGLDNEKLFFGSGTQLSVL.

This chain's CDR3 is CASSSSGVQETQYF. DNA for the CDR3: TGTGCCAGCAGCTCTAGCGGGGTCCAAGAGACCCAGTACTTC. The chain links TRBV7-9 to TRBJ2-5; TRBD2 agrees at 9 bases. V shed 4 bases and J 1 base; nucleotides not matched to a gene: 1. CDR3 length equals 14 residues. Germline V gene sequence: CDR1 SEHNR, CDR2 FQNEAQ (reference sequence).